The 13 T cell receptor beta chains below come from one sample, sequenced in a study of T-cell memory formation after mild COVID-19. TCRdb ran MiXCR on the 5' RACE reads and lists one entry per CDR3 protein. Among almost 550,000 distinct CDR3 sequences, roughly 20% were seen once, and the ten largest hold roughly an eighth. The sequencing input was PBMCs or a T cell subset sorted from them (not recorded which). The receptor source for this set is an adult woman who had mild COVID-19 (a few samples of this study predate the infection). Cell type and time point are not known.

This chain connects TRBV29-1 to TRBJ2-3, with 7 bases matching TRBD2. Looked up from germline, CDR1 is SQVTM and CDR2 is ANQGSEA. CDR3 length equals 12 residues. J lost 8 bases, V lost 5 bases, and 7 bases had no gene match. The chain's CDR3 is CSVQRWGGTQYF. In DNA form, the CDR3 reads TGCAGCGTTCAACGATGGGGGGGTACGCAGTATTTT.

There are a few counts of this clonotype. The chain carries TRBV4-3 and TRBJ2-7, with 9 bases lining up with TRBD1. The CDR3 runs to 15 residues. The ends lost 4 bases at V and 2 bases at J; junction bases unmatched: 6. Per germline, CDR1 LGHNA and CDR2 YSLEER. The CDR3 DNA reads TGCGCCAGCAGCCTTCAAAGGACAGGGGCCTACGAGCAGTACTTC. This codes for CASSLQRTGAYEQYF.

This chain connects TRBV6-5 to TRBJ1-1; D not resolved. CDR1 and CDR2 from the germline V gene are MNHEY and SVGAGI. V was pared by 3 bases and J by 0 bases, with 11 bases between. The CDR3 length is 15 residues. The chain's CDR3 is CASSYGVGMNTEAFF. The CDR3 DNA reads TGTGCCAGCAGTTATGGGGTAGGGATGAACACTGAAGCTTTCTTT.

The chain combines TRBV6-5 with TRBJ2-1; D is unresolved. V gave up 0 bases and J gave up 4 bases, with 10 bases separating them. Germline-derived CDR1 and CDR2 are MNHEY and SVGAGI. This CDR3 contains 15 residues. The CDR3 reads CASSYSYTIYNEQFF. CDR3 DNA sequence: TGTGCCAGCAGTTACTCCTACACCATTTACAATGAGCAGTTCTTC.

The chain carries TRBV19 and TRBJ1-2, with a tentative D call TRBD1 (6 bases). Germline CDR1 and CDR2: LNHDA and SQIVND (reference sequence). The V end lost 3 bases, the J end lost 0 bases, and 11 bases lay between the germline ends. This CDR3 contains 15 residues. CDR3 in amino acids: CASSIGQLTNYGYTF. The CDR3 nucleotides read TGTGCCAGTAGTATCGGACAGCTTACTAACTATGGCTACACCTTC.

A remark on this clonotype: Given a much more abundant clone one base away, this may be a read error. The rearrangement joins TRBV9 to TRBJ2-3, with 8 positions matching TRBD2. Germline-derived CDR1 and CDR2 are SGDLS and YYNGEE. The CDR3 sequence is 12 residues long. Unmatched junction bases numbered 2, after V lost 4 bases and J lost 7 bases. CDR3 sequence: CASSSGGNTQYF. The DNA of the CDR3 is TGTGCCAGCAGCTCGGGAGGGAATACGCAGTATTTT.

The chain has TRBV10-3 and TRBJ2-6; possible D gene TRBD2, 6 bases. The CDR3 covers 15 residues. CDR1 ENHRY and CDR2 SYGVKD come from the germline V gene. V was shortened by 3 bases and J by 1 base, with 7 bases between the two germline ends. This CDR3 reads CAISDRGSGANVLTF. CDR3 DNA: TGTGCCATCAGTGATCGGGGGTCTGGGGCCAACGTCCTGACTTTC.

The chain is built from TRBV12-3 or TRBV12-4 and TRBJ1-4, with D perhaps matching TRBD1 (5 bases). V gave up 5 bases and J gave up 5 bases, with 9 bases separating them. The CDR3 loop spans 13 amino acids. CDR3 in amino acids: CASSQGRNEKLFF. The CDR3 DNA reads TGTGCCAGCAGTCAGGGACGGAATGAAAAACTGTTTTTT.

Only a few counts were recorded for this clonotype. The chain has TRBV7-9 and TRBJ1-1; D not certain. Deletions cut 7 bases from V and 5 bases from J, with 17 bases between. Germline CDR1 is SEHNR and CDR2 is FQNEAQ (reference sequence). This CDR3 has 14 amino acids. CDR3 in amino acids: CASTVWTTGTEAFF. CDR3 sequence (DNA): TGTGCCAGCACCGTCTGGACGACTGGAACTGAAGCTTTCTTT.

The V gene is TRBV12-3 or TRBV12-4, the J gene TRBJ2-6, with TRBD1 matching 9 bases. This CDR3 is built from 17 residues. The V segment lost 6 bases and the J segment 1 base; nucleotides outside the gene matches: 7. The chain's CDR3 is CASRRGTGNSGANVLTF. As DNA, the CDR3 is TGTGCCAGCAGGCGCGGGACAGGGAATTCTGGGGCCAACGTCCTGACTTTC.

This clonotype was seen a handful of times. The chain couples TRBV7-8 to TRBJ2-5; no definite D call. Trimming left V 5 bases short and J 2 bases short, with 15 bases between. Germline CDR1 is SGHVS and CDR2 is FQNEAQ. The length of the CDR3 is 15 residues. CDR3 in amino acids: CASSPQLLTQETQYF. For the CDR3, the DNA is TGTGCCAGCAGCCCCCAGCTGCTCACTCAAGAGACCCAGTACTTC.

This clonotype was recorded a few times. The chain uses TRBV24-1 and TRBJ2-2; 7 nucleotides align to TRBD2. Unmatched junction bases numbered 9, after V lost 9 bases and J lost 3 bases. Germline loops: CDR1 KGHDR, CDR2 SFDVKD. The length of the CDR3 is 15 residues. As DNA, the CDR3 is TGTGCCACCCAAAAGAGCGGGATTTACACCGGGGAGCTGTTTTTT. Translation: CATQKSGIYTGELFF.

This chain connects TRBV11-2 to TRBJ2-1; 8 bases are a match to TRBD1. The junction had 6 bases not matched to a gene; V was cut back by 0 bases and J by 2 bases. The germline gives CDR1 SGHAT, CDR2 FQNNGV. The CDR3 contains 17 residues. The CDR3 DNA is TGTGCCAGCAGCTTAGATCCCGCAGGGGGCGCCTACAATGAGCAGTTCTTC. As protein: CASSLDPAGGAYNEQFF.